Each of the 8 T cell receptor beta chains below was sequenced from the same sample in a study of molecular identifiers for immune sequencing clone quantification. MiXCR, run by TCRdb on the PCR reads, gives a single entry per CDR3 protein. The sample holds a few hundred thousand distinct CDR3 sequences; 24% are singletons and the top ten take around 0.76%. The sequenced material came from naive CD8+ T cells from blood, with Jurkat cell RNA spiked in. The subset denotes: FACS-sorted CD8+CD4-CCR7+CD45RA+ naive T cells. These receptors came from a human donor in good health. Some libraries in this study had Jurkat cell RNA spiked in.

The chain has TRBV7-9 and TRBJ2-7; no clear D gene. The V end lost 3 bases, the J end lost 7 bases, and 10 bases lay between the germline ends. From germline, CDR1 is SEHNR and CDR2 FQNEAQ (reference sequence). The length of the CDR3 is 12 residues. DNA for the CDR3: TGTGCCAGCAGCTTCACAGACACAGAGCAGTACTTC. Translating gives CASSFTDTEQYF.

Turning to this clonotype: This likely comes from a read error, as the CDR3 has no conserved phenylalanine or tryptophan at its end. The rearrangement joins TRBV7-9 to TRBJ2-7; D gene uncertain. In germline, CDR1 is SEHNR, CDR2 FQNEAQ (reference sequence). The CDR3 totals 15 residues. Trimming pared 4 bases from V and 0 bases from J, leaving 13 bases between. CDR3 DNA: TGTGCCAGCAGCTCCCCGCCAGCCGACTCCTACGAGCAGTACTCC. Protein: CASSSPPADSYEQYS.

In this sample, this clonotype turned up many times. The chain employs TRBV30 and TRBJ2-2; D perhaps matches TRBD1 (5 bases). The germline gives CDR1 GTSNPN, CDR2 SVGIG (reference sequence). Trimming pared 6 bases from V and 1 base from J, leaving 9 bases between. This CDR3 comprises 13 residues. This CDR3 reads CACSDRNTGELFF. CDR3 nucleotide sequence: TGTGCCTGTTCTGACAGGAACACCGGGGAGCTGTTTTTT.

This clonotype came up a few times. J is TRBJ1-1 and V is TRBV12-5; D not certain. The germline V gene has CDR1 LGHNT and CDR2 FRNRAP. V was shortened by 4 bases and J by 3 bases, with 9 bases between the two germline ends. The CDR3 length is 13 residues. Here the CDR3 DNA reads TGTGCTAGTGGTTACCATAATCACACTGAAGCTTTCTTT. It codes for CASGYHNHTEAFF.

This clonotype was detected many times. The chain is built from TRBV7-2 and TRBJ2-3; TRBD2 matches at 13 bases. The CDR3 sequence is 18 residues long. Per germline, CDR1 SGHTA and CDR2 FQGNSA. The trim removed 5 bases at V and 4 bases at J, leaving 12 bases unmatched. The CDR3 DNA is TGTGCCAGCAGCCCAACTAGCGGGGGGGCCCGGAGCGCAGATACGCAGTATTTT. This translates into CASSPTSGGARSADTQYF.

This clonotype was recorded at least ten times. This chain uses TRBV6-5 with TRBJ1-5, with D possibly being TRBD1 (5 bases). This CDR3 has 13 amino acids. CDR1 and CDR2 (germline): MNHEY, SVGAGI. Trimming took 2 bases from V and 6 from J, leaving 8 bases between them. The CDR3 DNA reads TGTGCCAGCAGTTACGGCAGGGCTCAGCCCCAGCATTTT. Encoded protein: CASSYGRAQPQHF.

The chain links TRBV19 to TRBJ1-2; TRBD1 might be the D (6 bases). V lost 6 bases and J 7 bases, leaving 24 bases between the germline ends. The CDR3 contains 16 residues. The germline V gene has CDR1 LNHDA and CDR2 SQIVND (reference sequence). CDR3: CASRTGTRTAERGYTF. The DNA of the CDR3 is TGTGCCAGTAGGACCGGGACAAGGACGGCGGAGCGTGGCTACACCTTC.

This rearrangement joins TRBV2 to TRBJ2-2; perhaps TRBD1 as D (6 bases). Germline V gives CDR1 SNHLY, CDR2 FYNNEI. This CDR3 has 16 amino acids. Between the trimmed V and J ends, which lost 7 bases and 1 base, there was a span of 16 bases. The CDR3 protein is CASTPSDSRNTGELFF. The CDR3 region has the DNA TGTGCCAGCACTCCCTCGGACAGCCGGAACACCGGGGAGCTGTTTTTT.